The T cell receptor (beta chain) described here comes from a study of regulatory T cells in long-lasting Graves disease. Study context: Graves' patients with a new diagnosis had received antithyroid drugs under 3 months. Study results and caveats: Persistent disease showed a preference for TRBV28, TRBJ1-2 and TRBJ2-5. Not thyroid tissue but only peripheral blood was studied. Persistent Graves' patients had lower TCR diversity than newly diagnosed ones.

TCR beta libraries were built with iRepertoire HTBI primers and Arm-PCR of CDR3 regions. TCRdb analysed the multiplex PCR reads with MiXCR anew, one entry per CDR3 protein. The sample has about 320,000 distinct CDR3 sequences, about a sixth seen once. The V end lost 3 bases, the J end lost 8 bases, and 13 bases lay between the germline ends. The CDR3 is 14 amino acids. The germline V gene encodes CDR1 LNHDA and CDR2 SQIVND (reference sequence). The time point was: newly diagnosed GD, antithyroid drugs for less than 3 months. PBMCs provided the RNA from which the TCR library was made. This clonotype was observed at least ten times. The antigen is undetermined.

The chain joins TRBV19 to TRBJ2-2; D unresolved. The sample in question was peripheral blood mononuclear cells (PBMCs), obtained at new diagnosis, from a patient treated with antithyroid drugs. The TCR sequence derives from a female donor with Graves disease. DNA of the CDR3: TGTGCCAGTAGTATCATTCCAAGCAGGGGGGAGCTGTTTTTT. Its protein product is CASSIIPSRGELFF.